This is a list of T cell receptor beta chains from one sample in a study of blood T cell repertoires in COVID-19. Measured with immunoSEQ multiplex PCR; TCRdb has only the in-frame clones, and not every one. The table records under 350,000 clones, around 86% of them present only once. The sequencing sample was made of PBMCs or T cells enriched from blood (not recorded which). These receptors all stem from a woman aged 40 to 50 with acute COVID-19. The CDR3 runs from the conserved cysteine through the conserved F or W. A D gene is named only where the DNA matches it firmly. Clone size, where shown, is once, few, many, or a class for clones that have expanded.

J	size	D	V	DNA	CDR3
TRBJ1-6	NA	TRBD1	TRBV19	TGTGCCAGTAATGAGGGGGCCCCCTATTCACCCCTCCACTTT	CASNEGAPYSPLHF
TRBJ2-7	NA	TRBD2	TRBV28	TGTGCCAGCCGGACTAGCGGGAGGGGCGAGCAGTACTTC	CASRTSGRGEQYF
TRBJ2-7	once	TRBD1	TRBV6-6	TGTGCCAGCAGGCTAGCTGGGACAGGCCGCTACGAGCAGTACTTC	CASRLAGTGRYEQYF
TRBJ1-2	NA	TRBD1	TRBV28	TGTGCCAGCAGCCGGACAGGGTTGAGAGGCTACACCTTC	CASSRTGLRGYTF
TRBJ1-1	NA	TRBD1	TRBV5-1	TGCGCCAGCAGCTTGGTTGGGGGGGACAGGGTCCACACTGAAGCTTTCTTT	CASSLVGGDRVHTEAFF
TRBJ1-1	NA	NA	TRBV5-1	TGCGCCAGCAGCTTCCAGAGCGAGAACACTGAAGCTTTCTTT	CASSFQSENTEAFF
TRBJ1-2	NA	TRBD1	TRBV27	TGTGCCAGCAGTCCGGAAGGGACAGGGGACTATGGCTACACCTTC	CASSPEGTGDYGYTF
TRBJ1-1	NA	NA	TRBV28	TGTGCCAGCAGTCCCCCCCGGCAGGGCACTGAAGCTTTCTTT	CASSPPRQGTEAFF
TRBJ2-7	NA	NA	TRBV19	TGTGCCAGTAGTAAATTTCGGGCGGGGGAGCAGTACTTC	CASSKFRAGEQYF
TRBJ1-1	once	NA	TRBV5-6	TGTGCCAGCAGCCCCCGACCTTTACAGGGTAACACTGAAGCTTTCTTT	CASSPRPLQGNTEAFF
TRBJ2-2	NA	NA	TRBV28	TGTGCCAGCTTCCTCACGCGGGGAGCAGGCAACACCGGGGAGCTGTTTTTT	CASFLTRGAGNTGELFF
TRBJ2-7	NA	TRBD2	TRBV9	TGTGCCAGCAGCGTACAGCCTAGCGGGGGCTACGAGCAGTACTTC	CASSVQPSGGYEQYF
TRBJ1-2	NA	NA	TRBV10-1	TGCGCCAGCAGGGAAGGACATAGCTATGGCTACACCTTC	CASREGHSYGYTF
TRBJ1-5	NA	TRBD1	TRBV4-3	TGCGCCAGCAGCCAAGAATGGCGACAGGGGAGCAATCAGCCCCAGCATTTT	CASSQEWRQGSNQPQHF
TRBJ1-1	NA	TRBD1	TRBV6-6	TGTGCCAGCAGGGGAAGGGGGCCACCTGAAGCTTTCTTT	CASRGRGPPEAFF
TRBJ2-7	NA	TRBD2	TRBV6-5	TGTGCCAGCAGTTACGCGGGGGGCTACGAGCAGTACTTC	CASSYAGGYEQYF
TRBJ1-5	NA	NA	TRBV18	TGTGCCAGCTCCCGAGGCGGCAATCAGCCCCAGCATTTT	CASSRGGNQPQHF
TRBJ1-2	NA	NA	TRBV6-5	TGTGCCAGCAGTACAGGATATGGCTACACCTTC	CASSTGYGYTF
TRBJ1-6	once	NA	TRBV6-1	TGTGCCAGCAGTTTCCGGGACATTAATTCACCCCTCCACTTT	CASSFRDINSPLHF
TRBJ2-2	NA	TRBD2	TRBV27	TGTGCCAGCAGTTTAAAGGGAGCGGGGGGCACCGGGGAGCTGTTTTTT	CASSLKGAGGTGELFF
TRBJ2-2	NA	NA	TRBV15	TGTGCCACCAGAGCAGGGTTTTCTATCCCCGAGGAGCTGTTTTTT	CATRAGFSIPEELFF
TRBJ2-7	NA	NA	TRBV27	TGTGCCAGCAGTTTATTGGCAAGCTCCTACGAGCAGTACTTC	CASSLLASSYEQYF
TRBJ2-1	NA	TRBD2	TRBV28	TGTGCCAGCAGTCGAGCGGGAGGGCCTGGGAGCTGGGAGCAGTTCTTC	CASSRAGGPGSWEQFF
TRBJ1-2	NA	NA	TRBV3-1/TRBV3-2	TGTGCCAGCAGCCAAACAGGTTCTGGCTACACCTTC	CASSQTGSGYTF
TRBJ1-2	NA	TRBD1	TRBV4-2	TGTGCCAGCAGCCAAGGGACAGGGGGCGGTGGATTCTATGGCTACACCTTC	CASSQGTGGGGFYGYTF
TRBJ1-2	NA	NA	TRBV27	TGTGCCAGCCATCCCTTAGCCGTGGGGGGGCATGGCTACACCTTC	CASHPLAVGGHGYTF
TRBJ2-1	NA	NA	TRBV7-2	TGTGCCAGCAGCTCCGAGCGGGAGCAGTTCTTC	CASSSEREQFF
TRBJ2-1	NA	TRBD2	TRBV19	TGTGCCAGTAGTCCTCTCATAGCGGGAGGGCCGGGAGAGTTCTTC	CASSPLIAGGPGEFF
TRBJ2-2	NA	TRBD2	TRBV6-5	TGTGCCAGCAGGGGACTAGCGGGAACCGGGGAGCTGTTTTTT	CASRGLAGTGELFF
TRBJ2-7	NA	NA	TRBV2	TGTGCCAGCAGTGAAGGGGCCCAGTACTTC	CASSEGAQYF
TRBJ1-1	NA	NA	TRBV5-1	TGCGCCAGCAGATCGGGTCCCACTAACACTGAAGCTTTCTTT	CASRSGPTNTEAFF
TRBJ1-6	NA	NA	TRBV7-2	TGTGCCAGCAGCCCCTCTGGGCTGTTCCGACGCCTCCACTTT	CASSPSGLFRRLHF
TRBJ2-3	NA	TRBD2	TRBV5-1	TGCGCCAGCAGCTTGGGGGGGACTAGGGCCGCTGCAGTGGCAGATACGCAGTATTTT	CASSLGGTRAAAVADTQYF
TRBJ1-2	NA	TRBD1	TRBV28	TGTGCCAGCAGTTATTATACAGGGGCCCTTGGCTACACCTTC	CASSYYTGALGYTF
TRBJ1-1	NA	NA	TRBV4-3	TGCGCCAGCAGCCCCGTAGCGGCAGGCGGCACTGAAGCTTTCTTT	CASSPVAAGGTEAFF
TRBJ2-5	NA	TRBD2	TRBV9	TGTGCCAGCAGCGTAGCTCTAGCGGGGGGGACAGAGACCCAGTACTTC	CASSVALAGGTETQYF
TRBJ1-5	NA	NA	TRBV10-3	TGTGCCATCAGCGACAGTATCTATAGCAATCAGCCCCAGCATTTT	CAISDSIYSNQPQHF
TRBJ1-2	NA	TRBD1	TRBV27	TGTGCCAGCAGTCCACAGACAGGGAAGAACTATGGCTACACCTTC	CASSPQTGKNYGYTF
TRBJ2-7	NA	NA	TRBV15	TGTGCCACCAGCGGGGGCGGCCTGAAGGAACAGTACTTC	CATSGGGLKEQYF